The 27 T cell receptor beta chains in this list originate from one sample, sequenced in a study of T-cell reconstitution after alpha-beta-depleted transplantation in children. It was with unique molecular identifiers that the TCRbeta library was prepared. Each CDR3 protein gets one entry after TCRdb re-called the PCR reads with MiXCR. The sample lists around 480,000 distinct CDR3 sequences, about 33% occurring once. Source: PBMCs from the stem cell graft donor, taken from the stem cell graft. The receptors stem from a human donor who donated a stem cell graft to a child with aplastic anemia.

This clonotype showed up just a few times. In DNA, the CDR3 is TGTGCCAGCACACAACAGGGGGCGGACACTGAAGCTTTCTTT. Translated: CASTQQGADTEAFF. This chain connects TRBV6-2 or TRBV6-3 to TRBJ1-1; TRBD1 aligns across 9 bases. This CDR3 has 14 residues. With V trimmed by 7 bases and J by 3 bases, 6 bases remained unmatched. Germline lookup yields CDR1 MNHEY and CDR2 SVGEGT.

The genes are TRBV28 and TRBJ2-3; TRBD2 matches at 12 bases. Per the germline V gene, CDR1 is MDHEN and CDR2 is SYDVKM. Trimming at V came to 3 bases and at J to 3 bases, leaving 16 bases not matched to a gene. The CDR3 is 20 amino acids. The CDR3 DNA follows: TGTGCCAGCAGTTTGTTGCTAGCGGGAGGGCCTGGTGGGTCGACAGATACGCAGTATTTT. Protein: CASSLLLAGGPGGSTDTQYF.

The J gene is TRBJ2-5, the V gene TRBV19; TRBD2 matches 11 bases. The trim removed 3 bases at V and 5 bases at J, leaving 8 bases unmatched. Per germline, CDR1 LNHDA and CDR2 SQIVND (reference sequence). CDR3 length: 16 amino acids. The CDR3 sequence: CASSIGSGRGRETQYF. The CDR3 bases are TGTGCCAGTAGTATTGGTAGCGGGAGGGGCCGTGAGACCCAGTACTTC.

The chain has TRBV18 and TRBJ2-5; D is uncertain. Trimming removed 4 bases from V and 5 bases from J, with 29 bases in between. The CDR3 contains 19 residues. Germline V gene lookup returns CDR1 KGHSH and CDR2 LQKENI. Here the CDR3 reads CASSRSMSRTTVVEETQYF. For the CDR3, the DNA is TGTGCCAGCTCACGGTCCATGTCGAGAACTACCGTCGTTGAGGAGACCCAGTACTTC.

The chain has TRBV27 and TRBJ1-2; D might be TRBD1 (6 bases). V gave up 6 bases and J gave up 4 bases, with 15 bases separating them. Germline CDR1 and CDR2: MNHEY and SMNVEV (reference sequence). The CDR3 runs 14 residues. The CDR3 here is CASSGSGQSYGYTF. CDR3 coding DNA: TGTGCCAGCAGCGGGTCGGGACAAAGCTATGGCTACACCTTC.

This clonotype was observed a handful of times. The rearrangement uses TRBV29-1 and TRBJ2-1, with TRBD2 matching over 8 bases. The V and J ends lost 7 bases and 5 bases, in that order; junction bases with no gene match: 7. This CDR3 spans 13 amino acids. Germline-derived CDR1 and CDR2 are SQVTM and ANQGSEA. CDR3 sequence (DNA): TGCAGCGGGGCGACTAGCGCCGACAATGAGCAGTTCTTC. Its protein is CSGATSADNEQFF.

This chain connects TRBV20-1 to TRBJ2-3; 10 bases match TRBD2. The CDR3 length is 16 residues. V was clipped by 2 bases and J by 6 bases; unmatched bases: 11. Germline-derived CDR1 and CDR2 are DFQATT and SNEGSKA (reference sequence). The CDR3: CSARSRTSGSADTQYF. CDR3 DNA: TGCAGTGCTAGAAGTCGGACTAGCGGTTCTGCGGATACGCAGTATTTT.

The genes are TRBV5-4 and TRBJ2-1; TRBD2 agrees at 8 bases. Losses at the gene ends were 4 bases for V and 4 bases for J; bases not matched to a gene: 10. Germline-derived CDR1 and CDR2 are SGHNT and YYREEE (reference sequence). This CDR3 contains 16 residues. The CDR3: CASSPSGLVNYNEQFF. The CDR3 nucleotides read TGTGCCAGCAGCCCCTCGGGACTAGTGAATTACAATGAGCAGTTCTTC.

This clonotype was picked up a small number of times. The V gene is TRBV20-1, the J gene TRBJ2-7; D possibly matches TRBD1 or TRBD2 (5 bases each). V lost 4 bases to trimming and J lost 7 bases, with 20 bases between them. The V gene's germline CDR1 is DFQATT and CDR2 SNEGSKA (reference sequence). The CDR3 sequence is 14 residues long. Here the CDR3 reads CSANPPRGGREQYF. CDR3 coding DNA: TGCAGTGCTAATCCACCACGGGGCGGTCGGGAGCAGTACTTC.

This clonotype was seen more than once but under ten times. The chain couples TRBV27 to TRBJ1-1; D not certain. Trimming cost V 4 bases and J 5 bases, with 20 bases left between them. This CDR3 region has 16 residues. The germline gives CDR1 MNHEY, CDR2 SMNVEV (reference sequence). DNA of the CDR3: TGTGCCAGCAGTTCACGCCGGGGTTCCTTCGGGACTGAAGCTTTCTTT. Translating gives CASSSRRGSFGTEAFF.

This clonotype has only a few counts. The genes are TRBV20-1 and TRBJ2-5; D perhaps matches TRBD1 (8 bases). Trimming took off 6 bases at V and 5 bases at J, with 28 bases between the two ends. This CDR3 is 17 amino acids long. CDR1 DFQATT and CDR2 SNEGSKA come from the germline V gene (reference sequence). CDR3 sequence: CSAPGGAGGVYRETQYF. The CDR3 bases are TGCAGTGCCCCGGGGGGTGCAGGGGGCGTATATAGGGAGACCCAGTACTTC.

The table lists this clonotype with a few counts. The CDR3 sequence: CASSPGWNYGYTF. CDR3 in DNA: TGTGCCAGCTCACCAGGGTGGAACTATGGCTACACCTTC. V usage is TRBV18 and J usage is TRBJ1-2, with D unclear. Germline CDR1 is KGHSH and CDR2 is LQKENI. This CDR3 spans 13 amino acids. V lost 2 bases and J 2 bases, leaving 6 bases between the germline ends.

The table lists this clonotype with a few counts. V and J are TRBV20-1 and TRBJ2-7, with D uncertain. The CDR3 is made up of 12 amino acids. Trimming left V 6 bases short and J 5 bases short, with 14 bases between. Germline CDR1 DFQATT, CDR2 SNEGSKA (reference sequence). CDR3 sequence reads: CSASGNYHEQYF. The CDR3 coding sequence is TGCAGTGCCTCGGGTAATTATCACGAGCAGTACTTC.

There are a few counts of this clonotype. The V gene is TRBV10-3, the J gene TRBJ1-3, with no clear D. This CDR3 is built from 14 residues. Germline V gene data show CDR1 as ENHRY and CDR2 as SYGVKD. The V gene lost 2 bases and the J gene lost 2 bases, with 7 bases spanning the gap. CDR3 protein: CAISEEDAGNTIYF. CDR3 nucleotide sequence: TGTGCCATCAGTGAGGAGGATGCTGGAAACACCATATATTTT.

This chain connects TRBV5-6 to TRBJ2-7, with a possible D match to TRBD2 (5 bases). Trimming removed 2 bases from V and 3 bases from J, with 6 bases in between. CDR1 is SGHDT and CDR2 is YYEEEE in the germline V gene. This CDR3 comprises 12 residues. CDR3 in DNA: TGTGCCAGCAGCTTTAGCGACTACGAGCAGTACGTC. This gives the protein CASSFSDYEQYV.

V and J are TRBV9 and TRBJ1-1, with D perhaps TRBD1 (6 bases). The germline CDR1 and CDR2 sequences are SGDLS and YYNGEE. There are 13 residues in the CDR3. The V gene lost 4 bases and the J gene lost 3 bases, with 10 bases spanning the gap. As DNA, the CDR3 is TGTGCCAGCAGCCCAAGGGGGTACACTGAAGCTTTCTTT. It yields the protein CASSPRGYTEAFF. The full variable domain, in which reference TRBV9 and TRBJ1-1 provide the parts outside the CDR3, is DSGVTQTPKHLITATGQRVTLRCSPRSGDLSVYWYQQSLDQGLQFLIQYYNGEERAKGNILERFSAQQFPDLHSELNLSSLELGDSALYFCASSPRGYTEAFFGQGTRLTVV.

This sequence joins TRBV4-1 and TRBJ2-1; 8 bases align to TRBD2. Germline loops: CDR1 MGHRA, CDR2 YSYEKL. This CDR3 region has 16 residues. After removal of 3 bases from V and 8 bases from J, the junction contained 12 bases not matched to a gene. This chain's CDR3 is CASSQPLAGRFDEQFF. The CDR3 DNA is TGCGCCAGCAGCCAGCCTCTAGCGGGTCGTTTCGATGAGCAGTTCTTC.

The genes are TRBV20-1 and TRBJ2-7; D gene ambiguous. Germline CDR1 reads DFQATT; CDR2 reads SNEGSKA (reference sequence). Between the trimmed V and J ends, which lost 2 bases and 3 bases, there was a span of 8 bases. The CDR3 consists of 12 residues. The CDR3 nucleotides are TGCAGTGCTAGAAGTCTTTTCTACGAGCAGTACTTC. Its protein is CSARSLFYEQYF.

Written as DNA, the CDR3 is TGCAGCGTTGCGGGGGGTGATGGCTACACCTTC. Protein: CSVAGGDGYTF. This chain joins TRBV29-1 and TRBJ1-2; possibly TRBD1 for D (5 bases). The CDR3 consists of 11 residues. Trimming cost V 4 bases and J 6 bases, with 9 bases left between them. Germline CDR1 reads SQVTM; CDR2 reads ANQGSEA.

J is TRBJ2-1 and V is TRBV29-1, with D perhaps matching TRBD1 (5 bases). Germline-derived CDR1 and CDR2 are SQVTM and ANQGSEA. This CDR3 has 13 amino acids. The V end was cut by 3 bases, the J end by 10 bases, with 16 bases between. The CDR3 loop reads CSVDKGPKGEQFF. The CDR3 DNA is TGCAGCGTTGACAAGGGGCCCAAGGGGGAGCAGTTCTTC.

The table lists this clonotype with a count of one. The rearrangement uses TRBV18 and TRBJ2-1; TRBD2 aligns across 8 bases. J lost 8 bases, V lost 4 bases, and 7 bases had no gene match. The germline V gene encodes CDR1 KGHSH and CDR2 LQKENI. CDR3 length: 14 amino acids. The DNA for the CDR3 is TGTGCCAGCTCACTAACCGGGACTAGGGATGAGCAGTTCTTC. Residues: CASSLTGTRDEQFF.

This clonotype has more than one count but fewer than ten. The gene calls are TRBV29-1 and TRBJ2-1; D uncertain. Looked up from germline, CDR1 is SQVTM and CDR2 is ANQGSEA. The V and J ends lost 0 bases and 0 bases respectively, with 12 bases between them. The CDR3 loop spans 16 amino acids. The CDR3 coding sequence is TGCAGCGTTGAAGATCAGGTAGTAATCTCCTACAATGAGCAGTTCTTC. This sequence encodes CSVEDQVVISYNEQFF.

This clonotype was seen only a few times. The rearrangement joins TRBV7-2 to TRBJ1-5, with TRBD1 identical over 9 bases. This CDR3 comprises 14 residues. Losses at the gene ends were 1 base for V and 7 bases for J; bases not matched to a gene: 2. Germline V CDR1 and CDR2: SGHTA, FQGNSA. The chain's CDR3 is CASSLGGQGQPQHF. CDR3 sequence (DNA): TGTGCCAGCAGCTTAGGGGGACAGGGACAGCCCCAGCATTTT.

CDR3 loop: CASSLEGGRSNEKLFF. The CDR3 DNA is TGTGCCAGCAGCTTAGAAGGGGGTCGGTCTAATGAAAAACTGTTTTTT. The chain couples TRBV7-6 to TRBJ1-4; possible D gene TRBD1, 6 bases. The V gene's germline CDR1 is SGHVS and CDR2 FNYEAQ. CDR3 size: 16 residues. Trimming pared 1 base from V and 3 bases from J, leaving 12 bases between.

This clonotype was recorded only once. The V gene is TRBV5-1, the J gene TRBJ2-1; 9 bases match TRBD1. The ends lost 3 bases at V and 4 bases at J; junction bases unmatched: 5. This CDR3 has 15 amino acids. Germline loops: CDR1 SGHRS, CDR2 YFSETQ. The CDR3 sequence is CASSWTGDLYNEQFF. The CDR3 bases are TGCGCCAGCAGCTGGACAGGGGACCTTTACAATGAGCAGTTCTTC.

The chain is built from TRBV27 and TRBJ2-2; a weak D match, TRBD2 (6 bases). From germline, CDR1 is MNHEY and CDR2 SMNVEV (reference sequence). The ends were cut back, 2 bases at V and 4 bases at J, with 11 bases in the middle. CDR3 size: 15 residues. CDR3 coding DNA: TGTGCCAGCAGTTTAACGGGAGTGATCACCGGGGAGCTGTTTTTT. Protein product: CASSLTGVITGELFF.

This clonotype was seen a handful of times. The V gene is TRBV14, the J gene TRBJ1-1; D gene unclear. This CDR3 is built from 13 residues. Trimming shortened V by 0 bases and J by 3 bases, and 5 bases separated the two germline ends. Germline V CDR1 and CDR2: SGHDN, FVKESK. The CDR3 region is CASSQERYTEAFF. The CDR3 DNA reads as TGTGCCAGCAGCCAAGAACGGTACACTGAAGCTTTCTTT.